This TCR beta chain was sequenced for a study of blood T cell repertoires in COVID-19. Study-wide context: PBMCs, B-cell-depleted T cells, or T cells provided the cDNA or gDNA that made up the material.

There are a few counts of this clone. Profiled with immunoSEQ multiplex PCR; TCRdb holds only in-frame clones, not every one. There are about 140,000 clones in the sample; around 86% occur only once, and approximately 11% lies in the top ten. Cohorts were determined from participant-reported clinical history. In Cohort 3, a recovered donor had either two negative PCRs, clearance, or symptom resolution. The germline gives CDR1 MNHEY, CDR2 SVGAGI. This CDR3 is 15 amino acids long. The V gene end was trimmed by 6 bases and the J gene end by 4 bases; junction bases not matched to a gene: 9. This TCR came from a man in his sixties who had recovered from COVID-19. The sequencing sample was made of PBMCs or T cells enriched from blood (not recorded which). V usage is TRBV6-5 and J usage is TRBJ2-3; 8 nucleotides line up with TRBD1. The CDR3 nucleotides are TGTGCCAGCAGGCCCCGGGGACAGGTCGCAGATACGCAGTATTTT. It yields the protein CASRPRGQVADTQYF.